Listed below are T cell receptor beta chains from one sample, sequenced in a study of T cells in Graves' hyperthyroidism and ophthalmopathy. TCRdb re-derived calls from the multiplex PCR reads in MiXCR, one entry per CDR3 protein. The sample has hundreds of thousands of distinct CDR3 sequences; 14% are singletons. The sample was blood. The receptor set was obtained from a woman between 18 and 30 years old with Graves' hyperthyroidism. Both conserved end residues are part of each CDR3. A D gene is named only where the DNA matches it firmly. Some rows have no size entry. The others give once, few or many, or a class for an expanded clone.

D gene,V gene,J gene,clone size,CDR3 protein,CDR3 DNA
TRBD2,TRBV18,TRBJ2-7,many,CASSPLAGEGEQYF,TGTGCCAGCTCACCCCTGGCGGGAGAGGGAGAGCAGTACTTC
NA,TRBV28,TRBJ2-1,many,CASHDRSGGGEQFF,TGTGCCAGCCACGACAGGAGCGGCGGCGGTGAGCAGTTCTTC
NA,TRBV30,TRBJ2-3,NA,CAWMGFWAGSTDTQYF,TGTGCCTGGATGGGGTTCTGGGCAGGAAGCACAGATACGCAGTATTTT
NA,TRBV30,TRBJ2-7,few,CAWGGQGGSYEQYF,TGTGCCTGGGGCGGGCAGGGAGGTTCCTACGAGCAGTACTTC
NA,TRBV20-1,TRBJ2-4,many,CSASTGSAKNIQYF,TGCAGTGCTAGTACAGGGTCTGCCAAAAACATTCAGTACTTC
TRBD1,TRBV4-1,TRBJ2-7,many,CASSQGQGIGYYEQYF,TGCGCCAGCAGCCAAGGACAGGGTATAGGTTATTACGAGCAGTACTTC
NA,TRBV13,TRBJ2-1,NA,CASSLAVQGLAGPPYEQFF,TGTGCCAGCAGCTTAGCCGTCCAGGGCCTGGCGGGACCTCCCTATGAGCAGTTCTTC
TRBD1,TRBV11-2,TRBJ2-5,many,CASTTTGGTSPETQYF,TGTGCCAGCACCACAACAGGGGGAACTAGTCCCGAGACCCAGTACTTC
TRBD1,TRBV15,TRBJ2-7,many,CATSSRDSYEQYF,TGTGCCACCAGCAGCCGGGACAGCTACGAGCAGTACTTC
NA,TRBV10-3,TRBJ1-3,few,CAPGNTIYF,TGTGCCCCGGGGAACACCATATATTTT
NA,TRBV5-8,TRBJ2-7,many,CASSSGISQYEQYF,TGTGCCAGCAGCTCGGGCATCTCCCAGTACGAGCAGTACTTC
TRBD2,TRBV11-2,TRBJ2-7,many,CASSSYGRSYEQYF,TGTGCCAGCAGTTCCTACGGGAGGTCCTACGAGCAGTACTTC
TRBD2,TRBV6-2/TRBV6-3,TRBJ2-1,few,CASKRREFGNEQFF,TGTGCCTCGAAGAGGCGGGAGTTCGGCAATGAGCAGTTCTTC
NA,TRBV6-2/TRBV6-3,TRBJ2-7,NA,CASSYSNGRDLSYEQYF,TGTGCCAGCAGTTACTCGAACGGCAGGGACCTTTCCTACGAGCAGTACTTC
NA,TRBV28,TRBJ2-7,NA,CASCLGPPVDEQYF,TGTGCCAGCTGTTTAGGACCCCCTGTCGACGAGCAGTACTTC
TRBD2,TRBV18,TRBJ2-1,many,CASSRGLADNEQFF,TGTGCCAGCTCACGGGGACTAGCGGACAATGAGCAGTTCTTC
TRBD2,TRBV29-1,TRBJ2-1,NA,CSVAGSGVKNEQFF,TGCAGCGTTGCCGGTAGCGGGGTTAAAAATGAGCAGTTCTTC
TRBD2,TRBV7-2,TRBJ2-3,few,CASSSSGLRTDTQYF,TGTGCCAGCAGCTCCTCGGGACTACGCACAGATACGCAGTATTTT
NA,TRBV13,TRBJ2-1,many,CASRPHGRGYNEQFF,TGTGCCAGCAGACCTCACGGGAGAGGTTACAATGAGCAGTTCTTC
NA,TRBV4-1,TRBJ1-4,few,CASSQEGRGQSEKLFF,TGCGCCAGCAGCCAAGAGGGCCGGGGGCAAAGTGAAAAACTGTTTTTT
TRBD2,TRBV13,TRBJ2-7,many,CASSSIAGDRDEQYF,TGTGCCAGCAGCTCCATAGCGGGAGACCGCGACGAGCAGTACTTC
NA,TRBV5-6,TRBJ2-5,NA,CASRIRGRWVGETQYF,TGTGCCAGCAGAATCAGGGGCCGGTGGGTAGGAGAGACCCAGTACTTC
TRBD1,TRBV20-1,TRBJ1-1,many,CSAPTAQGKFPEAFF,TGCAGTGCTCCGACTGCACAGGGGAAGTTCCCTGAAGCTTTCTTT
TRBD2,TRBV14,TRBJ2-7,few,CASSQRLAGRKYEQYF,TGTGCCAGCAGCCAACGCCTAGCGGGTCGAAAATACGAGCAGTACTTC
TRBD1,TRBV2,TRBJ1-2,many,CASSGTGGNYGYTF,TGTGCCAGCAGTGGGACAGGCGGTAACTATGGCTACACCTTC
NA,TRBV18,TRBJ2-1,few,CASSSSRDEQFF,TGTGCCAGCTCATCCTCTAGAGATGAGCAGTTCTTC
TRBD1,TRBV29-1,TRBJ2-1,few,CSVEGTGSSYNEQFF,TGCAGCGTTGAAGGGACAGGTAGCTCCTACAATGAGCAGTTCTTC
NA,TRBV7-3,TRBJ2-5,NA,CASSSSTGNQETQYF,TGTGCCAGCAGCTCCTCGACAGGAAATCAAGAGACCCAGTACTTC
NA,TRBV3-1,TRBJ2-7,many,CASSQVTYEQYF,TGTGCCAGCAGCCAAGTGACCTACGAGCAGTACTTC
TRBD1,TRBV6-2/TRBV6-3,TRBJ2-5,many,CASSYSNLDRVFEETQYF,TGTGCCAGCAGTTACTCGAATCTCGACAGGGTGTTTGAAGAGACCCAGTACTTC
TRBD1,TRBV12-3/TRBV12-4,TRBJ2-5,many,CASSSWTGKETQYF,TGTGCCAGCAGTTCCTGGACAGGGAAGGAGACCCAGTACTTC
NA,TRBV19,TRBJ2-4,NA,CASSMPRGAIAKNIQYF,TGTGCCAGTAGTATGCCCCGGGGGGCCATAGCCAAAAACATTCAGTACTTC
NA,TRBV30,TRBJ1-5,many,CAWSMSGNQPQHF,TGTGCCTGGAGTATGAGCGGCAATCAGCCCCAGCATTTT
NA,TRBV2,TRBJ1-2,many,CASRIRLGYGYTF,TGTGCCAGCAGGATACGGTTAGGGTATGGCTACACCTTC
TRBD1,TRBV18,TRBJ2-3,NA,CASSRKTGVRGTDTQYF,TGTGCCAGCTCACGAAAGACAGGGGTGAGGGGCACAGATACGCAGTATTTT
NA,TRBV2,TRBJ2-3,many,CASIEGQPDTQYF,TGTGCCAGTATCGAGGGTCAGCCAGATACGCAGTATTTT
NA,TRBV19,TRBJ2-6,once,CASSIAPGTGANVLTF,TGTGCCAGTAGTATAGCTCCGGGGACTGGGGCCAACGTCCTGACTTTC
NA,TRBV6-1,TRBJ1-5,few,CASSLRGEQPQHF,TGTGCCAGCAGTTTACGTGGTGAGCAGCCCCAGCATTTT
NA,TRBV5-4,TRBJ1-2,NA,CASSLVGLAGFGYTF,TGTGCCAGCAGCTTGGTAGGATTAGCAGGGTTCGGCTACACCTTC
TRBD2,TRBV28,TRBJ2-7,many,CASSLRGEGIPYEQYF,TGTGCCAGCAGTTTACGCGGGGAGGGTATTCCCTACGAGCAGTACTTC
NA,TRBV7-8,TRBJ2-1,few,CASSPGGGGKDNEQFF,TGTGCCAGCAGCCCAGGTGGAGGGGGGAAGGACAATGAGCAGTTCTTC
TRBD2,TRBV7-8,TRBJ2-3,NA,CASSFVSGRAFADTQYF,TGTGCCAGCAGCTTTGTCTCCGGGAGGGCCTTCGCAGATACGCAGTATTTT
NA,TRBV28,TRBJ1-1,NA,CASSFSPPPDTEAFF,TGTGCCAGCAGTTTCTCCCCCCCGCCGGACACTGAAGCTTTCTTT
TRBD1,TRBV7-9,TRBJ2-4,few,CASSAKGAGVKNIQYF,TGTGCCAGCAGCGCTAAGGGGGCCGGGGTCAAAAACATTCAGTACTTC
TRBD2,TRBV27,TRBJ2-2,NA,CAIAGRGTGELFF,TGTGCCATCGCCGGGAGGGGAACCGGGGAGCTGTTTTTT
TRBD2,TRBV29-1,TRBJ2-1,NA,CSVVVPSGGLGQFF,TGCAGCGTTGTTGTTCCTAGCGGGGGCCTAGGGCAGTTCTTC
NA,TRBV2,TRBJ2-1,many,CASMLDELVQGEQFF,TGTGCCAGCATGCTGGACGAATTAGTTCAAGGTGAGCAGTTCTTC
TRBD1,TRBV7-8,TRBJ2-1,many,CASSLLRDRGQNEQFF,TGTGCCAGCAGCTTACTCCGGGACAGGGGGCAGAATGAGCAGTTCTTC
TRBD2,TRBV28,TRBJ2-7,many,CASSERLAARRANLDEQYF,TGTGCCAGCAGTGAGAGACTAGCGGCGAGAAGGGCCAACCTCGACGAGCAGTACTTC
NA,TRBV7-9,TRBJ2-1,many,CASSLDFGRLNNEQFF,TGTGCCAGCAGCTTAGATTTCGGGCGCCTCAACAATGAGCAGTTCTTC
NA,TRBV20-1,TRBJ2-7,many,CSASLQDFWRNEQYF,TGCAGTGCTAGCCTACAGGATTTCTGGCGGAACGAGCAGTACTTC
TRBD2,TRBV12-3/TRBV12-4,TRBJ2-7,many,CASRRPGTNPYEQYF,TGTGCCAGCAGACGACCAGGGACTAATCCCTACGAGCAGTACTTC
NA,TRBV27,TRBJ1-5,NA,CASSPSLGGVGYQPQHF,TGTGCCAGCAGCCCAAGTTTAGGGGGGGTGGGGTATCAGCCCCAGCATTTT
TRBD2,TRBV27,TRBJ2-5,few,CASSSIVSGTSGSFSETQYF,TGTGCCAGCAGTTCAATCGTCTCCGGGACTAGCGGGAGTTTTTCCGAGACCCAGTACTTC
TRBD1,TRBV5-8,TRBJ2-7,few,CASGRDRGFASSYEQYF,TGTGCCAGCGGTCGGGACAGGGGGTTTGCCTCCTCCTACGAGCAGTACTTC
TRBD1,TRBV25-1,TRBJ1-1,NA,CARRDSEDTEAFF,TGTGCCAGGAGGGACAGTGAAGACACTGAAGCTTTCTTT
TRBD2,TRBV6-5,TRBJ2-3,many,CASSYSTAGGADTQYF,TGTGCCAGCAGTTACTCAACAGCGGGAGGTGCAGATACGCAGTATTTT
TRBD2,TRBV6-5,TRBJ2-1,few,CASSYPGLADFNEQFF,TGTGCCAGCAGTTACCCGGGACTAGCGGATTTCAATGAGCAGTTCTTC
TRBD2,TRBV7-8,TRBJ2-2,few,CASSPGLAGGAGELFF,TGTGCCAGCAGCCCGGGACTAGCGGGAGGGGCCGGGGAGCTGTTTTTT
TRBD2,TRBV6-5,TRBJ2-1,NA,CASSFGTSGANEQFF,TGTGCCAGCAGTTTCGGGACTAGCGGGGCCAATGAGCAGTTCTTC